This T cell receptor (beta chain) was observed in a study of T cell repertoires in cytomegalovirus infection. Study-wide background: Signatures in public TCR beta sequences pointed to both CMV infection and matching HLA type. Whole-study findings and limits: Within the response measured ex vivo, HLA-C-restricted CMV-specific TCR beta clonotypes were dominant. Carriage of CMV together with the relevant HLA was identifiable through cumulative public TCR beta family frequency.

TCRdb itself ran the reads through MiXCR, one entry per CDR3 protein. The sample carries roughly 140,000 distinct CDR3 sequences, roughly a quarter recorded once. Turning to this clonotype: What it binds is unknown.

V lost 4 bases and J lost 4, with 14 bases in between. Germline CDR1 is MDHEN and CDR2 is SYDVKM. CDR3 length: 15 amino acids. The receptor was isolated from a human donor in good health (CMV status not recorded). Some clones in this sample may be carry-over from other donors' samples. This rearrangement joins TRBV28 to TRBJ2-1; D is undetermined. Sequencing was performed on PBMCs. CDR3: CASSSQTVSYNEQFF. In nucleotides, the CDR3 is TGTGCCAGCAGTTCCCAAACCGTCAGTTACAATGAGCAGTTCTTC.